The 4 T cell receptor beta chains below come from one sample, sequenced in a study of OX40 agonist ivuxolimab in advanced cancers. Produced via immunoSEQ multiplex PCR; TCRdb's table is partial and in-frame only. The sample consists of about 59,000 clones, 94% of them appearing once. The sample here was CD4+ or CD8+ T cells sorted from blood, taken in a trial of the OX40 agonist ivuxolimab. These receptors were collected from an adult with an advanced solid tumor such as melanoma, head and neck, liver or kidney cancer.

The rearrangement joins TRBV2 to TRBJ2-7; weak D call: TRBD2 (5 bases). Trimming took off 6 bases at V and 6 bases at J, with 24 bases between the two ends. CDR1 is SNHLY and CDR2 is FYNNEI in the germline V gene. The CDR3 consists of 16 residues. The CDR3 sequence is CASRLLPGSRSLEQYF. CDR3 bases: TGTGCCAGCAGGCTACTTCCGGGATCCCGTAGTCTCGAGCAGTACTTC.

This chain uses TRBV4-2 with TRBJ1-2; no definite D call. The germline CDR1 and CDR2 sequences are LGHNA and YNFKEQ. With 1 base removed from V and 4 bases from J, the gap between germline ends came to 10 bases. The CDR3 length is 14 residues. The CDR3 loop is CASSQGEGSYGYTF. In DNA form, the CDR3 reads TGTGCCAGCAGCCAAGGAGAAGGGAGCTATGGCTACACCTTC.

The chain recombines TRBV7-6 with TRBJ1-2; no reliable D call. This CDR3 has 14 amino acids. Trimming cost V 5 bases and J 2 bases, with 12 bases left between them. Germline values: CDR1 SGHVS, CDR2 FNYEAQ. The CDR3 nucleotides read TGTGCCAGCAGCCCCAGTGGGTGGAACTATGGCTACACCTTC. Translation gives CASSPSGWNYGYTF. The full variable domain, with the rest looked up from reference TRBV7-6 and TRBJ1-2, is GAGVSQSPRYKVTKRGQDVALRCDPISGHVSLYWYRQALGQGPEFLTYFNYEAQQDKSGLPNDRFSAERPEGSISTLTIQRTEQRDSAMYRCASSPSGWNYGYTFGSGTRLTVV.

The rearrangement joins TRBV7-9 to TRBJ2-7; perhaps TRBD1 as D (5 bases). Per germline, CDR1 SEHNR and CDR2 FQNEAQ (reference sequence). V dropped 3 bases and J dropped 6 bases, with 12 bases sitting between them. This CDR3 is built from 13 residues. In DNA form, the CDR3 reads TGTGCCAGCAGCTTTGGCAGGGCACGCGAGCAGTACTTC. Its protein product is CASSFGRAREQYF.